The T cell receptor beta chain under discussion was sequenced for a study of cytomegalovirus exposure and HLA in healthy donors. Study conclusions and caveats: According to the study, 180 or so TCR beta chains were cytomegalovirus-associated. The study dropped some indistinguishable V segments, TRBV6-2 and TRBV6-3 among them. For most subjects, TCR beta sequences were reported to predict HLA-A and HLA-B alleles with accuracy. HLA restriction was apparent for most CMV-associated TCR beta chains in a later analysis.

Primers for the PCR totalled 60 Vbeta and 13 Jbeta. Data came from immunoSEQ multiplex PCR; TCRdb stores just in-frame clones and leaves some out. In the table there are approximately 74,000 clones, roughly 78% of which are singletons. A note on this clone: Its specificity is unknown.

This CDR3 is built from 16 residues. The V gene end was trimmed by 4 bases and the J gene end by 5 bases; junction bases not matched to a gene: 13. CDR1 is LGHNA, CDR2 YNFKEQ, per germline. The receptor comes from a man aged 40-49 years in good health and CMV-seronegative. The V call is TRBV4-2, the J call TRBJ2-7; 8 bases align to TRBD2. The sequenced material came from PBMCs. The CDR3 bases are TGTGCCAGCAGCCCACAGCCGGGACTAGGCAATAACGAGCAGTACTTC. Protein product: CASSPQPGLGNNEQYF.